This is a list of T cell receptor beta chains from one sample in a study of tumor and adjacent non-tumor tissue in lung cancer. One entry per CDR3 protein, called by TCRdb with MiXCR from the multiplex PCR reads. This table has 100,000 to 150,000 distinct CDR3 sequences, approximately 66% appearing once. The sample taken for sequencing was lung tumor tissue. The origin of the receptors is a man aged 25-40 years with non-small cell lung cancer. The CDR3 runs from the conserved cysteine through the conserved F or W. D genes are given only for firm matches. Expanded clones are given a class, and other clones once, few, many or no size at all.

D gene	J gene	clone size	V gene	CDR3 DNA	CDR3 protein
TRBD2	TRBJ2-7	-	TRBV20-1	TGCAGTACTAGTCCTGCTAGCGGGGGGATTGGCGAGCAGTACTTC	CSTSPASGGIGEQYF
TRBD2	TRBJ2-3	-	TRBV29-1	TGCAGTGTTGGAACACCCAGCGGGGGCACAGATACGCAGTATTTT	CSVGTPSGGTDTQYF
-	TRBJ1-6	few	TRBV6-6	TGTGCCAGCAGACGTTCCGATTCACCCCTCCACTTT	CASRRSDSPLHF
-	TRBJ2-3	-	TRBV5-1	TGCGCCAGCAGCTTGGAAGGGATTACGCAGTATTTT	CASSLEGITQYF
-	TRBJ1-1	many	TRBV29-1	TGCAGCGTAGATTCCCCGGGACGGAGGGAAGCTTTCTTT	CSVDSPGRREAFF
TRBD2	TRBJ2-1	once	TRBV20-1	TGCAGTGCTGCTTACGAGAAGACTAGCGCATACAATGAGCAGTTTTTC	CSAAYEKTSAYNEQFF
-	TRBJ2-1	few	TRBV11-1	TGTGCCAGCAGCTTAGACAATGAGCAGTTCTTC	CASSLDNEQFF
TRBD1	TRBJ1-2	many	TRBV5-4	TGTGCCAGCAGCTTGGTTCAGGGGGGAGGCTACACCTTC	CASSLVQGGGYTF
-	TRBJ1-1	-	TRBV11-1	TGTACCAGTAGCTGGACAGCTGTGGACACTGAAGCTTTCTTT	CTSSWTAVDTEAFF
-	TRBJ2-7	-	TRBV20-1	TGCAGTGCTAGCGGGGAAGAGGTCAATGAGCAGTACTTC	CSASGEEVNEQYF
-	TRBJ2-1	-	TRBV12-3/TRBV12-4	TGTGCCAGCAGTTATGGTTCCAACCCCACTGAGCAGATCTTC	CASSYGSNPTEQIF
-	TRBJ2-1	many	TRBV20-1	TGCAGTGCTAGCGCCGGTCTAGGTTACAATGAGCAGTTCTTC	CSASAGLGYNEQFF
-	TRBJ1-4	many	TRBV20-1	TGCAGTGCTAGTCAGGGTCGTGAAAAACTGTTTTTT	CSASQGREKLFF
-	TRBJ1-1	-	TRBV20-1	TGCAGTGTTAGACCCGGGGACACTGGAGCTTTCTTT	CSVRPGDTGAFF
-	TRBJ1-1	once	TRBV12-3/TRBV12-4	TGTGTCAGCAGTCCCCGGAACACTGAAGCTTCCTTT	CVSSPRNTEASF
-	TRBJ2-3	many	TRBV20-1	TGCAGTGCTTGGACTGGGAGAGATACGCAGTATTTT	CSAWTGRDTQYF
TRBD2	TRBJ2-3	-	TRBV20-1	TGCAGTGCTAGAGATCGGCGGGGGAGCTACACGGGTACGCAGTATTTT	CSARDRRGSYTGTQYF
-	TRBJ1-1	-	TRBV11-1	TGTGCCAGCAGCGAACAGGAGTTGAACATTGAAGCTTTCTTT	CASSEQELNIEAFF
-	TRBJ2-2	few	TRBV10-3	TGTGCCATCAGTGAGAGGGACACCGGGAAGCTGTTATTT	CAISERDTGKLLF
-	TRBJ1-5	many	TRBV10-1	TGCGCCAGCAGTTCAGACAGCGGTCAGCCCCAGCATTTT	CASSSDSGQPQHF
-	TRBJ2-7	-	TRBV6-5	TGTGCCATCAGTTACTCTGCAGGGAGGTACGAGCAGTACTTC	CAISYSAGRYEQYF
-	TRBJ1-4	many	TRBV10-2	TGCGCCAGCAGTGAGTCCGAGAGGGGAGGTGAAAAACTGTTTTTT	CASSESERGGEKLFF
-	TRBJ2-3	-	TRBV11-2	TGTGGCAGCAGTTTGGGAGATGATCAGCCCGGGAGAGCAGATACGCAGTATTTT	CGSSLGDDQPGRADTQYF
-	TRBJ2-1	-	TRBV20-1	TGCAGCGTTAGAGATCTTGGCGGGAACAATGAGCAGTTCTTC	CSVRDLGGNNEQFF
-	TRBJ2-7	-	TRBV29-1	TGCAGCGTCGGATCGACAAACTACGAGCAATACTTC	CSVGSTNYEQYF
-	TRBJ2-3	-	TRBV11-2	TGTGCCAACAGCTTATCAGTTCCCCTAGATACGCAGTATTTT	CANSLSVPLDTQYF
TRBD1	TRBJ2-3	-	TRBV6-6	TGTGCCAGCTGTCATGGACAGGGGGAAGCAGATACGCAGTATTTT	CASCHGQGEADTQYF
-	TRBJ2-7	many	TRBV6-2/TRBV6-3	TGTGCCAGCAGTCAACTAGCACGCGAGCAGTACTTC	CASSQLAREQYF
TRBD2	TRBJ2-3	-	TRBV20-1	TGCAGTACCAAGGGACTAGCGGGGGTCGCTAGCACAGATACGCAGTATTTT	CSTKGLAGVASTDTQYF
-	TRBJ2-1	-	TRBV20-1	TGCAGTGCCGGGGAGGCCGGACAGCCCTACAATGAGCAGTTCTTC	CSAGEAGQPYNEQFF
TRBD2	TRBJ2-2	-	TRBV6-1	TGTGCCAGCATCGCCCGGGAGGGAGGCACCGGGGAGCTGTTTTTT	CASIAREGGTGELFF
TRBD2	TRBJ2-1	many	TRBV6-2/TRBV6-3	TGTGCCAGCAGCCGAAGCGGGGAGGGGCCCAATGAGCAGTTCTTC	CASSRSGEGPNEQFF
-	TRBJ1-2	few	TRBV20-1	TGCAGTGCTAACACCGACAGCCTCCCCTATGGCTACACCTTC	CSANTDSLPYGYTF
TRBD2	TRBJ2-1	-	TRBV20-1	TGCAGCGCTAGACCTAGCGGGGGGACCGGTGAGCAGTTCTTC	CSARPSGGTGEQFF
TRBD1	TRBJ1-1	-	TRBV10-2	TGCGCCAGTAGTGGACAGGGGGGAACTGAAACTTTCTTT	CASSGQGGTETFF
-	TRBJ2-3	many	TRBV29-1	TGCAGCGTTTTGGTCAGGCTTGTGCAGTATTTT	CSVLVRLVQYF
-	TRBJ2-1	-	TRBV28	TGTGCCAGCAGTTCCCCCATATCGGAGAAGAGCTCCTACAATGAGCAGCTCTTT	CASSSPISEKSSYNEQLF
-	TRBJ2-7	-	TRBV12-3/TRBV12-4	TGTGTCAGCAGTTTAGACCGCGGTTACTATGAGCAGTACTTC	CVSSLDRGYYEQYF
TRBD1	TRBJ2-1	many	TRBV20-1	TGCAGTGCCAAGAGACAGGGTCATGAGCAGTTCTTC	CSAKRQGHEQFF
TRBD1	TRBJ1-6	-	TRBV7-8	TGTGCCAGCAGCTTAACCTCACAGGGGGCATCACCCCTCCACTTT	CASSLTSQGASPLHF
TRBD1	TRBJ1-2	-	TRBV10-2	TGCGCCAGCAGTGGGACAGGGGTGGATGACTACACCTTC	CASSGTGVDDYTF
-	TRBJ2-1	once	TRBV4-2	TGTGCCAGCAGCCAACGTGGAGGAGGTGAGCAGTTCTTC	CASSQRGGGEQFF
TRBD2	TRBJ2-3	once	TRBV20-1	TGCAATGCTAGCGGAGCGGGGGGACCAGATACGCAGTATTTT	CNASGAGGPDTQYF
-	TRBJ1-6	-	TRBV20-1	TGCAGTGTTACTTATGGAGGGTGGAATTCACCCCTCCACTTT	CSVTYGGWNSPLHF
TRBD1	TRBJ2-1	-	TRBV11-2	TGTGTCAGCAGCCCGCGGACAGGCAGCTCCTACAATGAGCAGTTCTTC	CVSSPRTGSSYNEQFF
-	TRBJ1-1	-	TRBV29-1	TGCAGCGCCGTGCCAGGCTATCCCGTCGGGACTAAAGCTTTCTTT	CSAVPGYPVGTKAFF
-	TRBJ1-1	-	TRBV5-4	TGTGACAAAAGCTTGGGGGAGAACACTGAAGCTTTCTTT	CDKSLGENTEAFF
-	TRBJ2-2	few	TRBV20-1	TGCAGTGCTAGCTATAAGGGGACCACCGGGGAGCTGTTTTTT	CSASYKGTTGELFF